This T cell receptor beta chain derives from a study of blood T cell repertoires in COVID-19. Study as a whole: Specimens from acute and convalescent COVID-19 originated in the United States, Italy and Spain. Sources were T cells, B-cell-depleted T cells, or PBMCs; the material itself was cDNA or gDNA.

In the original processing: Amplification of reference gene primers was used by the study to estimate nucleated cell counts. Produced via immunoSEQ multiplex PCR; TCRdb's table is partial and in-frame only. That table furnishes V, J and clone size, whereas the DNA furnished D and trimming. Of 300,000 to 400,000 clones in the sample, 65% to 90% are singletons; the top ten hold just over 7%. The CDR3 spans 17 residues. V shed 0 bases and J 4 bases; nucleotides not matched to a gene: 1. Germline V gene data show CDR1 as MNHNS and CDR2 as SASEGT. This receptor was obtained from a human donor in a cohort sampled during active COVID-19. The source material was peripheral blood. The rearrangement joins TRBV6-1 to TRBJ2-1; 15 bases map to TRBD2. CDR3 protein: CASSEAGTSGGYNEQFF. The CDR3, as DNA: TGTGCCAGCAGTGAAGCAGGGACTAGCGGGGGGTACAATGAGCAGTTCTTC.